Reported below is one T cell receptor (beta chain). These data are taken from a study of control samples from healthy donors and cancer patients. Clones were read by immunoSEQ multiplex PCR, and TCRdb kept only the in-frame ones, dropping some. In the table there are roughly 130,000 clones, about 94% of which are singletons. The specimen sequenced was blood. This clonotype originated in a man aged 25 to 40 in good health.

The chain's CDR3 is CASSRKDRYTF. The CDR3 DNA reads TGTGCCAGCAGTCGAAAGGATAGGTACACCTTC. This chain links TRBV2 with TRBJ1-2, with no clear D. There are 11 residues in the CDR3. V shed 5 bases and J shed 11 bases, with 12 bases lying between them. CDR1 is SNHLY and CDR2 is FYNNEI in the germline V gene. The whole variable domain, filled in from reference TRBV2 and TRBJ1-2, reads EPEVTQTPSHQVTQMGQEVILRCVPISNHLYFYWYRQILGQKVEFLVSFYNNEISEKSEIFDDQFSVERPDGSNFTLKIRSTKLEDSAMYFCASSRKDRYTFGSGTRLTVV.